The 21 T cell receptor beta chains below all came from one sample that was sequenced in a study of human T cells and chemical hapten exposure. Time point indicated: patch test 1, 2 weeks after DPC sensitization. The treatment was: therapeutic diphenylcyclopropenone sensitization with weekly scalp DPC. TCRdb re-analysed the RACE reads in MiXCR, keeping a single row per CDR3 protein. The sample yields around 120,000 distinct CDR3 sequences, about 10% seen once. Sequences were derived from whole blood, sampled in connection with sensitization to the hapten diphenylcyclopropenone (DPC). Receptor source: a woman in her thirties or forties with alopecia areata. Some clones in this sample may be carry-over from other donors' samples.

The J gene is TRBJ2-5, the V gene TRBV5-1, with TRBD2 identical over 9 bases. Looked up from germline, CDR1 is SGHRS and CDR2 is YFSETQ. After removal of 0 bases from V and 3 bases from J, the junction contained 6 bases not matched to a gene. CDR3 size: 16 residues. The CDR3 DNA follows: TGCGCCAGCAGCTTGGCCAGGGGACTAGCCAAAGAGACCCAGTACTTC. Protein sequence: CASSLARGLAKETQYF.

The chain recombines TRBV18 with TRBJ2-1; D may be TRBD2 (5 bases). Germline V gene data show CDR1 as KGHSH and CDR2 as LQKENI. This CDR3 has 16 amino acids. The V and J ends lost 3 bases and 0 bases respectively, with 12 bases between them. The chain's CDR3 is CASSPPGTVSYNEQFF. CDR3 sequence (DNA): TGTGCCAGCTCACCCCCGGGAACCGTCTCCTACAATGAGCAGTTCTTC.

In its sample, this clonotype was seen many times. V gene TRBV11-1 combines with J gene TRBJ1-1, with D tentatively TRBD1 (5 bases). Germline values: CDR1 SGHAT, CDR2 FQDESV (reference sequence). This CDR3 is 15 amino acids long. Trimming cost V 2 bases and J 0 bases, with 10 bases left between them. CDR3 sequence (DNA): TGTGCCAGCAGCTTAAGGCAGGGAGTGAACACTGAAGCTTTCTTT. As protein: CASSLRQGVNTEAFF.

The chain's CDR3 is CSVDAGQETQYF. The CDR3 nucleotides are TGCAGCGTTGATGCAGGTCAAGAGACCCAGTACTTC. This sequence joins TRBV29-1 and TRBJ2-5; D is uncertain. V shed 3 bases and J shed 2 bases, with 7 bases lying between them. The CDR3 is made up of 12 amino acids. Germline V gene sequence: CDR1 SQVTM, CDR2 ANQGSEA.

V and J are TRBV19 and TRBJ2-2; possible D gene TRBD1, 6 bases. This CDR3 comprises 13 residues. Trimming pared 9 bases from V and 1 base from J, leaving 9 bases between. The germline CDR1 and CDR2 sequences are LNHDA and SQIVND (reference sequence). CDR3 loop: CASWTVNTGELFF. The CDR3 nucleotides read TGTGCCAGCTGGACAGTGAACACCGGGGAGCTGTTTTTT.

This clonotype was seen only a few times. This sequence joins TRBV19 and TRBJ1-2, with unresolved D. In germline, CDR1 is LNHDA, CDR2 SQIVND (reference sequence). This CDR3 contains 14 residues. Deletions cut 4 bases from V and 3 bases from J, with 12 bases between. CDR3 DNA sequence: TGTGCCAGTAGTACCGGACGAGCGGACTATGGCTACACCTTC. It translates to CASSTGRADYGYTF.

This clonotype has only a few counts. CDR3 sequence: CASSSGTIQREGSSYNEQFF. The DNA of the CDR3 is TGTGCCAGCAGTTCCGGCACCATTCAGCGGGAGGGGAGCTCCTACAATGAGCAGTTCTTC. V gene TRBV6-2 or TRBV6-3 combines with J gene TRBJ2-1, with 10 bases lining up with TRBD2. CDR3 length equals 20 residues. J lost 0 bases, V lost 4 bases, and 15 bases had no gene match. The germline gives CDR1 MNHEY, CDR2 SVGEGT.

The chain recombines TRBV20-1 with TRBJ2-1, with D unresolved. The CDR3 spans 15 residues. V lost 3 bases and J 0 bases, leaving 12 bases between the germline ends. CDR1 is DFQATT and CDR2 is SNEGSKA in the germline V gene (reference sequence). The DNA for the CDR3 is TGCAGTGCTAGGGAAGACTTACTCTCCTACAATGAGCAGTTCTTC. Its translation is CSAREDLLSYNEQFF.

A note on this clonotype: A junction end diverges from the germline sequence, so it may reflect a read error. The V gene is TRBV28, the J gene TRBJ2-2, with TRBD2 as a possible D gene (5 bases). The germline V gene has CDR1 MDHEN and CDR2 SYDVKM. CDR3 size: 13 residues. This CDR3 is CASTSDSTRELFF. In nucleotides, the CDR3 is TGTGCCAGCACCTCGGACTCCACCCGGGAGCTGTTTTTT.

In its sample, this clonotype was seen many times. The chain is built from TRBV5-4 and TRBJ2-1; the D is unclear. V shed 3 bases and J shed 6 bases, with 16 bases lying between them. This CDR3 has 15 residues. Germline lookup yields CDR1 SGHNT and CDR2 YYREEE (reference sequence). For the CDR3, the DNA is TGTGCCAGCAGCTCCAAAGGAAGAATCGGCAATGAGCAGTTCTTC. This encodes CASSSKGRIGNEQFF.

There are a few counts of this clonotype. The chain recombines TRBV9 with TRBJ1-6, with unresolved D. Germline assignment: CDR1 SGDLS and CDR2 YYNGEE. Trimming left V 3 bases short and J 6 bases short, with 13 bases between. The CDR3 totals 15 residues. DNA of the CDR3: TGTGCCAGCAGCGGAGATGGGCAGTTTAATTCACCCCTCCACTTT. This translates into CASSGDGQFNSPLHF.

This clonotype came up a few times. Sequence at one end of the junction differs from germline and may be a read error. The rearrangement links TRBV10-3 to TRBJ1-6; 7 bases are shared with TRBD1. From germline, CDR1 is ENHRY and CDR2 SYGVKD. The CDR3 sequence is 15 residues long. The CDR3 DNA follows: TGTGCCATCAGGGACACAGGGGCCGGGGATTCATCCCTCCACTTT. Translation: CAIRDTGAGDSSLHF.

This clonotype appeared many times. V usage is TRBV7-9 and J usage is TRBJ2-1; the D is unclear. CDR3 length: 14 amino acids. Germline V CDR1 and CDR2: SEHNR, FQNEAQ (reference sequence). V was clipped by 0 bases and J by 5 bases, with 8 bases between them. In nucleotides, the CDR3 is TGTGCCAGCAGCTTAGCGGTTGTTAACAATGAGCAGTTCTTC. Protein product: CASSLAVVNNEQFF.

This clonotype was seen only a few times. V is TRBV7-9 and J is TRBJ1-5; unclear D gene. The CDR3 is 12 residues long. Trimming removed 6 bases at V and 4 bases at J, with 7 bases between. The V gene's germline CDR1 is SEHNR and CDR2 FQNEAQ (reference sequence). CDR3 sequence reads: CASRAENQPQHF. The CDR3, as DNA: TGTGCCAGCAGGGCAGAGAATCAGCCCCAGCATTTT.

This clonotype was observed a handful of times. In DNA, the CDR3 is TGTGCCAGCAGTTTAACGGGACAGTTCAAGCAGTACTTC. Its protein product is CASSLTGQFKQYF. The chain couples TRBV28 to TRBJ2-7; 7 positions agree with TRBD1. This CDR3 comprises 13 residues. V shed 2 bases and J 8 bases; nucleotides not matched to a gene: 6. Looked up from germline, CDR1 is MDHEN and CDR2 is SYDVKM.

The table lists this clonotype with many counts. CDR3 bases: TGTGCCAGTAGTACCGGGACAGGGTCCTACGAGCAGTACTTC. It encodes CASSTGTGSYEQYF. The chain joins TRBV19 to TRBJ2-7, with 9 bases identical to TRBD1. The CDR3 covers 14 residues. Per germline, CDR1 LNHDA and CDR2 SQIVND (reference sequence). J was trimmed by 1 base and V by 4 bases; bases with no gene match: 2.

This clonotype was found a few times. This chain uses TRBV12-3 or TRBV12-4 with TRBJ1-5, with 8 bases matching TRBD1. V shed 7 bases and J 7 bases; nucleotides not matched to a gene: 9. The length of the CDR3 is 14 residues. The chain's CDR3 is CASTQTGEEQPQHF. The CDR3 coding sequence is TGTGCCAGCACCCAGACAGGGGAGGAACAGCCCCAGCATTTT.

Only a few counts were recorded for this clonotype. V gene TRBV6-5 combines with J gene TRBJ1-5, with D possibly being TRBD1 (5 bases). The V gene's germline CDR1 is MNHEY and CDR2 SVGAGI. The CDR3 extends over 15 amino acids. V lost 2 bases and J 7 bases, leaving 15 bases between the germline ends. This CDR3 reads CASSYKGDRGQPQHF. DNA for the CDR3: TGTGCCAGCAGTTACAAAGGGGATCGGGGACAGCCCCAGCATTTT.

In this sample, this clonotype turned up many times. The rearrangement links TRBV12-3 or TRBV12-4 to TRBJ2-1; D may correspond to TRBD1 or TRBD2 (5 bases each). V was clipped by 7 bases and J by 0 bases, with 16 bases between them. This CDR3 contains 16 residues. The CDR3 is CASTWGGLSSYNEQFF. CDR3 nucleotides: TGTGCCAGCACCTGGGGCGGACTGAGCTCCTACAATGAGCAGTTCTTC.

The rearrangement links TRBV5-4 to TRBJ2-7, with a tentative D call TRBD2 (5 bases). CDR1 and CDR2 from the germline V gene are SGHNT and YYREEE (reference sequence). This CDR3 region has 13 residues. With 4 bases removed from V and 3 bases from J, the gap between germline ends came to 11 bases. In nucleotides, the CDR3 is TGTGCCAGCAGCAATCCCGGGAACTACGAGCAGTACTTC. Its protein is CASSNPGNYEQYF.

This clonotype has more than one count but fewer than ten. V usage is TRBV3-1 and J usage is TRBJ1-2, with 7 bases fitting TRBD1. This CDR3 spans 14 amino acids. With V trimmed by 5 bases and J by 6 bases, 9 bases remained unmatched. CDR1 and CDR2 from the germline V gene are LGHDT and YNNKEL (reference sequence). The CDR3 protein is CASSTTGRRDGYTF. CDR3 nucleotides: TGTGCCAGCAGCACGACAGGGCGAAGGGATGGCTACACCTTC.